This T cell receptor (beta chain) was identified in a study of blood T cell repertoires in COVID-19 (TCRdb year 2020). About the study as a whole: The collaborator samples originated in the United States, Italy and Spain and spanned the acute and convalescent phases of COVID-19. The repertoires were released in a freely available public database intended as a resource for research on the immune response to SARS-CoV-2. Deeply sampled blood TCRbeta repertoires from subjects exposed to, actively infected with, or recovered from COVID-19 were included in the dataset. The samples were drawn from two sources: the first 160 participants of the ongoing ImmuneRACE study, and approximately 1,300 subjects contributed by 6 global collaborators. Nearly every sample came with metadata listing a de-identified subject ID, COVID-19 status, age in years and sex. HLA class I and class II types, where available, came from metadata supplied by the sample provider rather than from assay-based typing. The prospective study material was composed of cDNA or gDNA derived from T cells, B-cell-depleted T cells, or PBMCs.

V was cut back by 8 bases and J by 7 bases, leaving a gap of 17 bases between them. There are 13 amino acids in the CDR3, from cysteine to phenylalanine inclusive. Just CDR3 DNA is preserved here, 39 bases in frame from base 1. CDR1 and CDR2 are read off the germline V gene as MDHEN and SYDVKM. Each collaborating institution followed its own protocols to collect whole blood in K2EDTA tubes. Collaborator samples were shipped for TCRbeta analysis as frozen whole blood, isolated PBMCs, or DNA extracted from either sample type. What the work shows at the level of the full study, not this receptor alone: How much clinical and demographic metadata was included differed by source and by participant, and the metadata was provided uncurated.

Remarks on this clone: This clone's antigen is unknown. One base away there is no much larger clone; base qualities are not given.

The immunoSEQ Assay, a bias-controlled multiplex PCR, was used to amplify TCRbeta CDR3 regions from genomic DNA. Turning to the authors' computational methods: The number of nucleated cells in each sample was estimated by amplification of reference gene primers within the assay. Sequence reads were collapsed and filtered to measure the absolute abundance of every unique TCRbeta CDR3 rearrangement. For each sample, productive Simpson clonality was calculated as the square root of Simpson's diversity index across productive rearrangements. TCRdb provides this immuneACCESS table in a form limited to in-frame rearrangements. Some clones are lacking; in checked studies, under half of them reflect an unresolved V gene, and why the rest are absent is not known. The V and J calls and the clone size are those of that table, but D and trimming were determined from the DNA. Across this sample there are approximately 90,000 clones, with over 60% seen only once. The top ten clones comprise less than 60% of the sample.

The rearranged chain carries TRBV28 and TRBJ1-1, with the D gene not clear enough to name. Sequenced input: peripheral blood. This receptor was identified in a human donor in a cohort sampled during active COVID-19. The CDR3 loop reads CASLPGGRGEAFF. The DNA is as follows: TGTGCCAGCCTTCCGGGAGGGAGAGGTGAAGCTTTCTTT.